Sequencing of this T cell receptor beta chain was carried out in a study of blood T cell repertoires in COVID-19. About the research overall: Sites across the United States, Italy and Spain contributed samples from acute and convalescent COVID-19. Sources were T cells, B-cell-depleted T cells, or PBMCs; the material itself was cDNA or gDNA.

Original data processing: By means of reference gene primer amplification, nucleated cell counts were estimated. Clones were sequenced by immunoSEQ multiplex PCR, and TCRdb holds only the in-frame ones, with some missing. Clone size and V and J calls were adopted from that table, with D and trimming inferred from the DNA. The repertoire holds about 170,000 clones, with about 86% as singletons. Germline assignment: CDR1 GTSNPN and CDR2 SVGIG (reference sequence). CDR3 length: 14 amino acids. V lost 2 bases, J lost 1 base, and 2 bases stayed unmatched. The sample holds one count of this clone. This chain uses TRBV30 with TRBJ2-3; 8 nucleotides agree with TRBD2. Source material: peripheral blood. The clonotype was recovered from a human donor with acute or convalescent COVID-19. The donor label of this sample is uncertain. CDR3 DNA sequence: TGTGCCTGGAGTTATAGCGGGGGCACAGATACGCAGTATTTT. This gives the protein CAWSYSGGTDTQYF.